Listed below are T cell receptor beta chains from one sample, sequenced in a study of chemoradiotherapy in HPV16-positive cancers. The table came from immunoSEQ multiplex PCR; TCRdb's copy has only in-frame clones and leaves some out. The sample shows 1,900 or so clones, roughly 90% of them seen only once. The sample consisted of tumor tissue, taken from a patient who underwent chemoradiotherapy. Receptors originate from a human donor with HPV-associated anogenital cancer. Each CDR3 is given with its conserved first and last residue. The D gene is left open where the match is weak. The listing skips clone size in some rows; elsewhere it reads once, few, many or a size class.

TRBJ2-7 8 - TRBV18 - TGTGCCCCCTACGAGCAGTACTTC CAPYEQYF
TRBJ1-5 15 - TRBV4-3 - TGCGCCAGCAGCCAAGACATCACGAGCAATCAGCCCCAGCATTTT CASSQDITSNQPQHF
TRBJ1-2 14 TRBD1 TRBV10-2 - TGCGCCAGCAGTGAAGACAGGGAAGTGCGTGGCTACACCTTC CASSEDREVRGYTF
TRBJ1-1 14 - TRBV30 - TGTGCCTGGAGCCCGGGAGGGGGGGACACTGAAGCTTTCTTT CAWSPGGGDTEAFF
TRBJ2-5 11 TRBD1 TRBV30 - TGTGCCTGGGGACAGGAAGAGACCCAGTACTTC CAWGQEETQYF
TRBJ2-7 11 - TRBV20-1 - TGCAGTGCCTTCGGGGGTGGACAGCAGTACTTC CSAFGGGQQYF
TRBJ1-5 12 - TRBV6-5 - TGTGCCAGCAGTATGGGTAATCAGCCCCAGCATTTT CASSMGNQPQHF
TRBJ1-3 17 TRBD1 TRBV28 - TGTGCCAGCAGTCGTGTGTTCGCCAGGGGGACCGGAAACACCATATATTTT CASSRVFARGTGNTIYF
TRBJ2-7 12 TRBD1 TRBV19 - TGTGCCAGTAGTTTTCAACAGGGGCGGCAGTACTTC CASSFQQGRQYF
TRBJ1-5 14 - TRBV10-3 - TGTGCCATCAGTGGACAGTATAGCAATCAGCCCCAGCATTTT CAISGQYSNQPQHF
TRBJ1-4 15 - TRBV7-9 - TGTGCCAGCAGCTCGGGCGGGGGCTTGGGTGAAAAACTGTTTTTT CASSSGGGLGEKLFF
TRBJ2-5 14 TRBD1 TRBV10-2 once TGCGCCAGCAGTGCGACAGGGCGCCAAGAGACCCAGTACTTC CASSATGRQETQYF
TRBJ1-1 12 - TRBV7-9 - TGTGCCAGCAGCTTTATGGGTACTGAAGCTTTCTTT CASSFMGTEAFF
TRBJ2-5 16 TRBD2 TRBV4-2 - TGTGCCAGCAGCCAAGTCCTAGCGGGGACACAAGAGACCCAGTACTTC CASSQVLAGTQETQYF
TRBJ2-7 11 - TRBV19 few TGTGCCAGTAGTCACAGATACGAGCAGTACTTC CASSHRYEQYF
TRBJ1-1 17 - TRBV5-4 - TGTGCCAGCAGACAAACACCGGGACGGCGCTCCGACACTGAAGCTTTCTTT CASRQTPGRRSDTEAFF
TRBJ1-2 15 - TRBV19 - TGTGCCAGTAGCGGATCCGGGGGGCCGAACTATGGCTACACCTTC CASSGSGGPNYGYTF
TRBJ1-3 16 - TRBV4-1 - TGCGCCAGCAGCCAAGACAGCGGTCTCTCTGGAAACACCATATATTTT CASSQDSGLSGNTIYF
TRBJ1-5 13 - TRBV5-5 few TGTGCCAGCAGCTTGAGTACAGAGCAGCCCCAGCATTTT CASSLSTEQPQHF
TRBJ1-1 14 - TRBV29-1 - TGCAGCGTTGAAGGCGGGGCAGGGAACACTGAAGCTTTCTTT CSVEGGAGNTEAFF
TRBJ1-1 16 - TRBV9 - TGTGCCAGCAGCGTAGAAGACAACATACCGAACACTGAAGCTTTCTTT CASSVEDNIPNTEAFF
TRBJ2-7 11 - TRBV6-1 - TGTGCCAGCAGTGAATGGGGTAGGCAGTACTTC CASSEWGRQYF
TRBJ2-5 14 TRBD2 TRBV10-3 - TGTGCCACCGGAAGCGGGGGGGCCCAAGAGACCCAGTACTTC CATGSGGAQETQYF
TRBJ2-1 14 TRBD1 TRBV7-9 - TGTGCCAGCAGCTTAGGGGGACAGGACAATGAGCAGTTCTTC CASSLGGQDNEQFF
TRBJ2-7 15 - TRBV9 - TGTGCCAGCAGCGTGAGATCGGGACAAGAATTTCGGCAGTACTTC CASSVRSGQEFRQYF
TRBJ2-6 15 - TRBV5-1 - TGCGCCAGCAGTCAGGGTGGCTCTGGGGCCAACGTCCTGACTTTC CASSQGGSGANVLTF
TRBJ1-1 11 - TRBV28 - TGTGCCAGCAGCTCGCGGGGGGAAGCTTTCTTT CASSSRGEAFF
TRBJ1-6 16 - TRBV2 - TGTGCCAGCAGTGGTAATCCCGCGGGGACGGGTTCACCCCTCCACTTT CASSGNPAGTGSPLHF
TRBJ2-2 13 - TRBV7-9 once TGTGCCAGCAGCTTAGGGGAGACCGGGGAGCTGTTTTTT CASSLGETGELFF
TRBJ1-2 14 - TRBV2 - TGTGCCAGCAGACAGGATCAGACTAACTATGGCTACACCTTC CASRQDQTNYGYTF
TRBJ2-7 15 - TRBV6-6 - TGTGCCAGCAGTTACGCTTCTAGGGTGAACTACGAGCAGTACTTC CASSYASRVNYEQYF
TRBJ2-1 18 TRBD1 TRBV7-2 once TGTGCCAGCAGCTTATACCCCCTTGGGCAGGGGGCCTACAATGAGCAGTTCTTC CASSLYPLGQGAYNEQFF
TRBJ1-3 16 - TRBV9 - TGTGCCAGCAGCGTAGGGGGCAGGGCCCCTGGAAACACCATATATTTT CASSVGGRAPGNTIYF
TRBJ2-3 15 - TRBV29-1 - TGCAGCCTTGAGGGACACCTCCTTAGCACAGATACGCAGTATTTT CSLEGHLLSTDTQYF
TRBJ2-6 17 - TRBV5-5 - TGTGCCAGCAGCTTGCAGGCCTCCCACTCTGGGGCCAACGTCCTGACTTTC CASSLQASHSGANVLTF